This T cell receptor (beta chain) was found in a study of vaccination and CD4 T cells after COVID-19. Across the whole study: SARS-CoV-2, HCoV-NL63, HCoV-OC43 and HCoV-229E supplied the overlapping spike peptides used to stimulate cells.

Researchers used the Oncomine TCR Beta short-read assay to sequence DNA from cultured CD4+ T cells. TCRdb reprocessed the PCR reads with MiXCR, giving one entry per CDR3 protein. The sample has fewer than 20,000 distinct CDR3 sequences, roughly half seen once. Treatment of the sample: 10-day PBMC culture with coronavirus spike peptide pools or control peptides (ViraFEST assay). The ViraFEST method relied on peptide pools to expand antigen-specific T cells, followed by TCR sequencing. On this clonotype itself: Antigen unknown.

The length of the CDR3 is 15 residues. The germline V and J ends were trimmed by 6 bases and 4 bases, with 18 bases remaining between them. Germline V gene lookup returns CDR1 SGHTA and CDR2 FQGNSA. The source material was CD4+ T cells from blood, cultured in vitro. This receptor was taken from a human donor who had recovered from COVID-19. The V call is TRBV7-2, the J call TRBJ1-2; tentative D call: TRBD1 (5 bases). As DNA, the CDR3 is TGTGCCAGCAGTCGCGAAACAGGTTTTGGCTATGGCTACACCTTC. It specifies CASSRETGFGYGYTF.